This passage covers 9 T cell receptor beta chains from one sample sequenced in a study of metastatic and nonmetastatic thyroid tumors. Patients underwent thyroid surgery, and none had received any treatment before it. Via MiXCR, TCRdb re-called the PCR reads. The sample yields around 6,000 clones, roughly 33% seen once. Sequencing was performed on adjacent normal tissue. The source of these receptors is a male donor with papillary thyroid cancer or a benign thyroid nodule (not recorded which). Some clones in this sample may be carry-over from other donors' samples.

The chain is built from TRBV28 and TRBJ2-5, with D possibly TRBD1 on 6 matching bases. Germline V lookup: CDR1 MDHEN, CDR2 SYDVKM. Trimming pared 5 bases from V and 1 base from J, leaving 14 bases between. The length of the CDR3 is 15 residues. The CDR3, as DNA: TGTGCCAGCAGTGCAGGGGCTATTCGCCAAGAGACCCAGTACTTC. Protein sequence: CASSAGAIRQETQYF. Together with reference TRBV28 and TRBJ2-5, the CDR3 gives the full variable domain: DVKVTQSSRYLVKRTGEKVFLECVQDMDHENMFWYRQDPGLGLRLIYFSYDVKMKEKGDIPEGYSVSREKKERFSLILESASTNQTSMYLCASSAGAIRQETQYFGPGTRLLVL.

This clone has only one observation. This chain joins TRBV5-8 and TRBJ2-7; D might be TRBD2 (5 bases). Germline V gives CDR1 SGHTS, CDR2 YDEGEE. The CDR3 runs 15 residues. The V end was cut by 7 bases, the J end by 4 bases, with 21 bases between. This chain's CDR3 is CASQMRAMGSYEQYF. The CDR3 nucleotides are TGTGCCAGCCAAATGAGGGCTATGGGGAGTTACGAGCAGTACTTC.

In this sample, this clone turned up a few times. The chain employs TRBV7-9 and TRBJ1-1; D is unclear. The CDR3 runs to 14 residues. V was shortened by 0 bases and J by 7 bases, with 12 bases between the two germline ends. Germline V gene data show CDR1 as SEHNR and CDR2 as FQNEAQ (reference sequence). CDR3 sequence: CASSLAVLRREAFF. The CDR3, as DNA: TGTGCCAGCAGCTTAGCGGTCCTACGGCGTGAAGCTTTCTTT.

The CDR3 nucleotides read TGTGCCAGCAGTTTCGGGGAGGCGTACGAGCAGTACTTC. Encoded protein: CASSFGEAYEQYF. The chain recombines TRBV12-3 or TRBV12-4 with TRBJ2-7, with D maybe TRBD2 (6 bases). The CDR3 is 13 amino acids. With 3 bases removed from V and 4 bases from J, the gap between germline ends came to 10 bases.

In this sample, this clone turned up a few times. The rearrangement joins TRBV11-2 to TRBJ2-1; D possibly corresponds to TRBD1 (6 bases). Per germline, CDR1 SGHAT and CDR2 FQNNGV. V was cut by 5 bases and J by 7 bases, with 21 bases left in between. The CDR3 is 16 amino acids. CDR3 DNA sequence: TGTGCCAGCAGCCCTATGCCGGGACACGGTACGAATGAGCAGTTCTTC. Amino acid sequence: CASSPMPGHGTNEQFF.

The J gene is TRBJ2-1, the V gene TRBV7-2, with D tentatively TRBD2 (7 bases). Germline assignment: CDR1 SGHTA and CDR2 FQGNSA. The CDR3 covers 14 residues. Trimming removed 6 bases from V and 5 bases from J, with 14 bases in between. DNA of the CDR3: TGTGCCAGCAGGGTCGGGGGGCACAACAATGAGCAGTTCTTC. Its translation is CASRVGGHNNEQFF.

Only a few counts were recorded for this clone. V usage is TRBV3-1 and J usage is TRBJ2-7; D gene uncertain. This CDR3 is built from 14 residues. Germline CDR1 and CDR2: LGHDT and YNNKEL (reference sequence). V lost 1 base, J lost 3 bases, and 10 bases lay in between. CDR3 amino acids: CASSQAQPNYEQYF. CDR3 coding DNA: TGTGCCAGCAGCCAAGCGCAGCCCAACTACGAGCAGTACTTC.

This chain uses TRBV19 with TRBJ2-1; 8 bases fit TRBD2. CDR1 LNHDA and CDR2 SQIVND come from the germline V gene (reference sequence). The CDR3 length is 16 residues. Trimming took 3 bases from V and 6 from J; bases not matched to a gene: 10. CDR3: CASSILPAGVGNEQFF. The DNA for the CDR3 is TGTGCCAGTAGTATTTTACCAGCGGGAGTAGGCAATGAGCAGTTCTTC.

This clone was seen only a few times. V is TRBV6-1 and J is TRBJ2-2; D remains unclear. Germline V gene lookup returns CDR1 MNHNS and CDR2 SASEGT. CDR3 length: 14 amino acids. V shed 6 bases and J shed 0 bases, with 8 bases lying between them. CDR3 amino acids: CASSQVTNTGELFF. CDR3 bases: TGTGCCAGCAGCCAAGTAACGAACACCGGGGAGCTGTTTTTT.